This T cell receptor beta chain is from a study of CD8+CD57+ T cells in acquired aplastic anemia. The overall study: The study obtained 9 million to 13 million reads on average for CD4+ cells from healthy donors.

The CDR3 is made up of 15 amino acids. From germline, CDR1 is MNHNS and CDR2 SASEGT. V was clipped by 9 bases and J by 2 bases, with 19 bases between them. A remark on this clonotype: The antigen is unknown.

Study observations and caveats: Any difference that existed in CD8+ Simpson's diversity between patients and controls was not significant.

Genomic DNA served as template for TCR beta VDJ and CDR3 profiling. TCRdb reprocessed the reads with MiXCR, giving one entry per CDR3 protein. Of about 200,000 distinct CDR3 sequences detected, 30% to 40% appear once; the ten largest clones hold roughly 1.1%. Sequenced sample: sorted CD4+, CD8+, or CD8+CD57+ T cells (not recorded which) from PBMCs. The chain has TRBV6-1 and TRBJ1-1; D gene uncertain. This sequence was found in a human donor in good health, serving as a control. The CDR3 loop reads CASHTQLSFNTEAFF. The DNA for the CDR3 is TGTGCCAGTCACACACAACTGAGCTTTAACACTGAAGCTTTCTTT.